One and the same sample provided the 19 T cell receptor beta chains below, sequenced in a study of blood T cell repertoires in COVID-19. Profiling relied on immunoSEQ multiplex PCR, and the TCRdb table lists in-frame clones only, not all of them. In the table there are 100,000 to 140,000 clones, roughly 90% of which are singletons. The sequenced sample was peripheral blood. The receptor source for this set is a man in his forties with active or convalescent COVID-19.

The CDR3 sequence is CASSLVSSGIGGELFF. CDR3 coding DNA: TGTGCCAGCAGCTTAGTCTCTAGCGGGATCGGCGGGGAGCTGTTTTTT. The rearrangement links TRBV7-2 to TRBJ2-2, with TRBD2 matching over 9 bases. Germline V gene lookup returns CDR1 SGHTA and CDR2 FQGNSA. Trimming cost V 1 base and J 7 bases; bases outside gene matches: 7. The CDR3 totals 16 residues.

V usage is TRBV28 and J usage is TRBJ2-7, with 8 bases fitting TRBD1. Germline assignment: CDR1 MDHEN and CDR2 SYDVKM. V was pared by 4 bases and J by 6 bases, with 5 bases of the junction left unmatched. This CDR3 spans 13 amino acids. The CDR3 reads CASSSGQGGEQYF. The CDR3 nucleotides are TGTGCCAGCAGTTCAGGACAGGGCGGCGAGCAGTACTTC.

This rearrangement joins TRBV19 to TRBJ2-1; the D is unclear. CDR3 length equals 13 residues. CDR1 and CDR2 (germline): LNHDA, SQIVND (reference sequence). Trimming removed 6 bases at V and 5 bases at J, with 11 bases between. The CDR3 sequence: CASRRSMDNEQFF. In nucleotides, the CDR3 is TGTGCCAGTAGGAGATCGATGGACAATGAGCAGTTCTTC. Looking up the rest from reference TRBV19 and TRBJ2-1 gives the full variable domain: DGGITQSPKYLFRKEGQNVTLSCEQNLNHDAMYWYRQDPGQGLRLIYYSQIVNDFQKGDIAEGYSVSREKKESFPLTVTSAQKNPTAFYLCASRRSMDNEQFFGPGTRLTVL.

The rearrangement uses TRBV19 and TRBJ2-1; 9 bases agree with TRBD2. The junction had 11 bases not matched to a gene; V was cut back by 6 bases and J by 8 bases. The CDR3 loop spans 15 amino acids. Germline assignment: CDR1 LNHDA and CDR2 SQIVND (reference sequence). In DNA form, the CDR3 reads TGTGCCAGTAGCATCCAAGCGGGAGGAAAGGATGAGCAGTTCTTC. Its protein product is CASSIQAGGKDEQFF.

V and J are TRBV5-4 and TRBJ2-3; TRBD2 agrees at 9 bases. J lost 3 bases, V lost 2 bases, and 10 bases had no gene match. Germline V CDR1 and CDR2: SGHNT, YYREEE (reference sequence). This CDR3 is built from 17 residues. The DNA for the CDR3 is TGTGCCAGCAGCTTAGCGGGAGGCCGTGATCTAACAGATACGCAGTATTTT. Translated, it gives CASSLAGGRDLTDTQYF.

The chain has TRBV18 and TRBJ2-1; the D gene is possibly TRBD1 (5 bases). V gave up 2 bases and J gave up 5 bases, with 10 bases separating them. This CDR3 region has 14 residues. The germline gives CDR1 KGHSH, CDR2 LQKENI. CDR3 bases: TGTGCCAGCTCACCATTAACAGGACACAATGAGCAGTTCTTC. Its protein is CASSPLTGHNEQFF.

This rearrangement joins TRBV11-2 to TRBJ2-7; a weak D match, TRBD2 (5 bases). Germline assignment: CDR1 SGHAT and CDR2 FQNNGV. Trimming cost V 0 bases and J 7 bases, with 16 bases left between them. This CDR3 has 15 residues. For the CDR3, the DNA is TGTGCCAGCAGCTTAGATCCCAGCTCTAGAGGGGAGCAGTACTTC. Encoded protein: CASSLDPSSRGEQYF. Looking up the rest from reference TRBV11-2 and TRBJ2-7 gives the full variable domain: EAGVAQSPRYKIIEKRQSVAFWCNPISGHATLYWYQQILGQGPKLLIQFQNNGVVDDSQLPKDRFSAERLKGVDSTLKIQPAKLEDSAVYLCASSLDPSSRGEQYFGPGTRLTVT.

This clone was seen more than once but under ten times. The J gene is TRBJ2-7, the V gene TRBV28; D is possibly TRBD1 (6 bases). V was clipped by 3 bases and J by 1 base, with 10 bases between them. The CDR3 covers 14 residues. The germline CDR1 and CDR2 sequences are MDHEN and SYDVKM. CDR3 bases: TGTGCCAGCAGTTTGATAGGACAGTCCTACGAGCAGTACTTC. This gives the protein CASSLIGQSYEQYF.

The chain uses TRBV6-2 or TRBV6-3 and TRBJ1-1; D remains ambiguous. This CDR3 contains 13 residues. CDR1 and CDR2 (germline): MNHEY, SVGEGT. The germline V and J ends were trimmed by 5 bases and 0 bases, with 7 bases remaining between them. The CDR3 nucleotides read TGTGCCAGCAGTGCACAGATGAACACTGAAGCTTTCTTT. Amino acid sequence: CASSAQMNTEAFF.

CDR3 nucleotides: TGTGCCAGCAGCCCGCTAGGCAATGAGCAGTTCTTC. It yields the protein CASSPLGNEQFF. The rearrangement uses TRBV7-8 and TRBJ2-1; unclear D gene. The germline V and J ends were trimmed by 5 bases and 6 bases, with 8 bases remaining between them. The CDR3 has 12 residues. Germline CDR1 SGHVS, CDR2 FQNEAQ.

The chain is built from TRBV29-1 and TRBJ1-1; D may be TRBD1 (5 bases). The germline V gene has CDR1 SQVTM and CDR2 ANQGSEA. V lost 4 bases to trimming and J lost 1 base, with 10 bases between them. The CDR3 sequence is 13 residues long. CDR3 coding DNA: TGCAGCGTTGTTGGGCAGGGGAACACTGAAGCTTTCTTT. This codes for CSVVGQGNTEAFF.

The gene calls are TRBV27 and TRBJ2-7; D unresolved. The V end lost 5 bases, the J end lost 3 bases, and 17 bases lay between the germline ends. This CDR3 contains 15 residues. Germline V gene lookup returns CDR1 MNHEY and CDR2 SMNVEV (reference sequence). CDR3: CASSLGIATIYEQYF. Written as DNA, the CDR3 is TGTGCCAGCAGTCTAGGCATAGCCACAATCTACGAGCAGTACTTC.

This clone was observed a handful of times. V and J are TRBV5-8 and TRBJ1-3; possibly TRBD1 for D (6 bases). Trimming cost V 4 bases and J 0 bases, with 14 bases left between them. In germline, CDR1 is SGHTS, CDR2 YDEGEE. The CDR3 length is 16 residues. This CDR3 reads CASSLLQGLSGNTIYF. The DNA for the CDR3 is TGTGCCAGCAGCCTACTCCAGGGGCTCTCTGGAAACACCATATATTTT.

The chain has TRBV30 and TRBJ1-5, with D unresolved. The V gene lost 1 base and the J gene lost 2 bases, with 6 bases spanning the gap. This CDR3 spans 13 amino acids. The germline V gene has CDR1 GTSNPN and CDR2 SVGIG (reference sequence). The CDR3 protein is CAWSARGNQPQHF. The CDR3 nucleotides read TGTGCCTGGAGTGCGAGAGGCAATCAGCCCCAGCATTTT.

This clone was seen only a few times. This chain uses TRBV19 with TRBJ1-2, with 12 nucleotides matching TRBD1. This CDR3 is 14 amino acids long. Germline values: CDR1 LNHDA, CDR2 SQIVND (reference sequence). V gave up 6 bases and J gave up 8 bases; unmatched junction bases: 7. CDR3: CASSMGQGARGYTF. CDR3 nucleotides: TGTGCCAGTAGCATGGGACAGGGGGCACGGGGCTACACCTTC.

V is TRBV5-1 and J is TRBJ2-1; 11 bases are a match to TRBD2. Germline lookup yields CDR1 SGHRS and CDR2 YFSETQ. Trimming took 3 bases from V and 7 from J; bases not matched to a gene: 9. The CDR3 length is 16 residues. The CDR3 bases are TGCGCCAGCAGCTCCATACTAGCGGGGGCGGGTAATGAGCAGTTCTTC. It specifies CASSSILAGAGNEQFF.

The chain combines TRBV28 with TRBJ2-1, with 7 nucleotides matching TRBD2. Germline V gives CDR1 MDHEN, CDR2 SYDVKM. V gave up 5 bases and J gave up 8 bases; unmatched junction bases: 12. The CDR3 runs to 15 residues. The CDR3 here is CASSALERDWYEQFF. In DNA, the CDR3 is TGTGCCAGCAGTGCCTTGGAGCGGGATTGGTATGAGCAGTTCTTC.

The V and J genes are TRBV7-9 and TRBJ1-5, with 8 bases identical to TRBD1. Trimming cost V 10 bases and J 6 bases; bases outside gene matches: 8. Germline V lookup: CDR1 SEHNR, CDR2 FQNEAQ (reference sequence). This CDR3 region has 13 residues. The CDR3 DNA follows: TGTGCCATAGGACAGGGAAAGGGTCAGCCCCAGCATTTT. It encodes CAIGQGKGQPQHF.

The CDR3 reads CASSLGADEQYF. CDR3 DNA: TGTGCCAGCAGCTTAGGGGCAGACGAGCAGTACTTC. The chain recombines TRBV7-9 with TRBJ2-7; D is unresolved. The germline V gene has CDR1 SEHNR and CDR2 FQNEAQ (reference sequence). Trimming pared 1 base from V and 5 bases from J, leaving 6 bases between. The CDR3 length is 12 residues.